One and the same sample provided the 4 T cell receptor beta chains below, sequenced in a study of control samples from healthy donors and cancer patients. Produced via immunoSEQ multiplex PCR; TCRdb's table is partial and in-frame only. The repertoire holds 120,000 or so clones, with approximately 92% as singletons. Sequenced input: PBMCs. These TCRs come from a man older than 75 with head and neck cancer.

This clone was recorded only once. CDR3 protein: CATNALAGGPDTQYF. The CDR3 DNA follows: TGTGCCACCAATGCCCTAGCGGGGGGCCCAGATACGCAGTATTTT. The rearrangement links TRBV15 to TRBJ2-3, with 11 bases matching TRBD2. The CDR3 extends over 15 amino acids. V trimming: 7 bases; J trimming: 4 bases; junction bases outside the gene matches: 7. From germline, CDR1 is LNHNV and CDR2 YYDKDF (reference sequence).

The V and J genes are TRBV2 and TRBJ1-6, with D possibly being TRBD1 (6 bases). CDR3 length equals 13 residues. Trimming stripped 8 bases from V and 10 bases from J, with 15 bases between. CDR1 and CDR2 from the germline V gene are SNHLY and FYNNEI. The CDR3 DNA is TGTGCCAGCGTAGAGACAGGTGTCTCACCCCTCCACTTT. Translation: CASVETGVSPLHF.

The chain couples TRBV7-9 to TRBJ1-5; a weak D match, TRBD1 (6 bases). Germline V gene lookup returns CDR1 SEHNR and CDR2 FQNEAQ (reference sequence). Deletions cut 5 bases from V and 4 bases from J, with 21 bases between. This CDR3 is built from 17 residues. The CDR3: CASSLSGGTLTNQPQHF. The CDR3 nucleotides are TGTGCCAGCAGCCTTTCTGGCGGGACACTAACAAATCAGCCCCAGCATTTT.

The chain links TRBV3-1 (or the pseudogene TRBV3-2) to TRBJ1-1; tentative D call: TRBD1 (6 bases). CDR1 is LGHDT, CDR2 YNNKEL, per germline (reference sequence). The V end was cut by 4 bases, the J end by 1 base, with 7 bases between. This CDR3 is built from 13 residues. The CDR3 nucleotides are TGTGCCAGCAGCCCGACAGGGAACACTGAAGCTTTCTTT. Amino acid sequence: CASSPTGNTEAFF.